This TCR beta chain was obtained from a study of identical twins. The sample holds one count of this clonotype. A template switching step contributed a universal primer site, while unique molecular identifiers were present in the cDNA. TCRdb analysed the 5' RACE reads with MiXCR anew, one entry per CDR3 protein. The table shows a few hundred thousand distinct CDR3 sequences, with approximately 10% occurring only once. All of the donors were Caucasians in good health. The data were also submitted as part of a second study, on yellow fever vaccine responses in identical twins.

The clonotype originates from a woman younger than 30 in good health. Input material: PBMCs.

CDR3 sequence: CASSDGASPGYEQYF. DNA for the CDR3: TGTGCCAGCTCCGACGGGGCGAGCCCGGGTTACGAGCAGTACTTC. The rearrangement joins TRBV18 to TRBJ2-7, with D perhaps assigned TRBD1 or TRBD2 (5 bases each). Germline CDR1 and CDR2: KGHSH and LQKENI. V shed 6 bases and J shed 4 bases, with 19 bases lying between them. The CDR3 covers 15 residues. The full variable domain, its missing parts supplied by reference TRBV18 and TRBJ2-7, is NAGVMQNPRHLVRRRGQEARLRCSPMKGHSHVYWYRQLPEEGLKFMVYLQKENIIDESGMPKERFSAEFPKEGPSILRIQQVVRGDSAAYFCASSDGASPGYEQYFGPGTRLTVT.